These 13 T cell receptor beta chains were all obtained from the same sample, sequenced in a study of long-term antiretroviral therapy in people with HIV. It was version v3.0 of the immunoSEQ assay that was run at survey level. TCRdb's table, derived via immunoSEQ multiplex PCR, lists solely in-frame clones and lacks some. This table has about 27,000 clones, 75% to 85% appearing once. The sample was unsorted PBMCs, taken 2.9 years after starting antiretroviral therapy. These receptor sequences come from a man in his forties or fifties with HIV.

The V gene is TRBV7-9, the J gene TRBJ1-4; possible D gene TRBD1, 6 bases. Germline assignment: CDR1 SEHNR and CDR2 FQNEAQ (reference sequence). V was pared by 3 bases and J by 3 bases, with 8 bases between. The CDR3 extends over 14 amino acids. The CDR3 protein is CASSLGTPNEKLFF. The CDR3 DNA reads as TGTGCCAGCAGCTTGGGGACACCTAATGAAAAACTGTTTTTT.

Remarks on this clone: The same CDR3 also results from other DNA sequences found in this sample. The chain joins TRBV7-9 to TRBJ2-7, with TRBD1 matching over 11 bases. Germline V gene lookup returns CDR1 SEHNR and CDR2 FQNEAQ (reference sequence). The ends lost 5 bases at V and 6 bases at J; junction bases unmatched: 9. The CDR3 is 15 amino acids. CDR3 region: CASSTDRGRWGEQYF. The CDR3 DNA sequence: TGTGCCAGCAGCACGGACAGGGGGCGCTGGGGCGAGCAGTACTTC. The variable domain in full, completed from reference TRBV7-9 and TRBJ2-7, reads DTGVSQNPRHKITKRGQNVTFRCDPISEHNRLYWYRQTLGQGPEFLTYFQNEAQLEKSRLLSDRFSAERPKGSFSTLEIQRTEQGDSAMYLCASSTDRGRWGEQYFGPGTRLTVT.

CDR3 nucleotide sequence: TGCGCCAGCAGCGGGACAGGGGTCCGGGGGAACACTGAAGCTTTCTTT. Translating it yields CASSGTGVRGNTEAFF. The chain couples TRBV5-1 to TRBJ1-1; 10 bases line up with TRBD1. The CDR3 contains 16 residues. Germline lookup yields CDR1 SGHRS and CDR2 YFSETQ. V lost 4 bases and J lost 1; bases outside the gene matches: 7.

The V call is TRBV29-1, the J call TRBJ1-3; D remains unclear. From germline, CDR1 is SQVTM and CDR2 ANQGSEA. The length of the CDR3 is 15 residues. Trimming removed 5 bases at V and 3 bases at J, with 17 bases between. The CDR3 DNA reads as TGCAGCGTTTCCCACTCCCGGGGAGGTGGAAACACCATATATTTT. It yields the protein CSVSHSRGGGNTIYF.

The chain couples TRBV28 to TRBJ1-4; D gene unclear. The V end lost 5 bases, the J end lost 0 bases, and 10 bases lay between the germline ends. CDR1 MDHEN and CDR2 SYDVKM come from the germline V gene. This CDR3 has 15 amino acids. CDR3 in amino acids: CASSGGPATNEKLFF. The DNA of the CDR3 is TGTGCCAGCAGTGGAGGACCAGCAACTAATGAAAAACTGTTTTTT.

The chain is built from TRBV5-1 and TRBJ2-2, with TRBD2 identical over 8 bases. The CDR3 is 16 amino acids. From germline, CDR1 is SGHRS and CDR2 YFSETQ. J gave up 0 bases and V 1 base, and 2 bases lay outside the gene matches. CDR3 amino acids: CASSLLSGANTGELFF. CDR3 bases: TGCGCCAGCAGCTTGCTTAGCGGGGCGAACACCGGGGAGCTGTTTTTT.

CDR3 in DNA: TGTGCCAGCAGTTACCCCAACAAGGGGGTCTATGGCTACACCTTC. Translation: CASSYPNKGVYGYTF. V and J are TRBV6-5 and TRBJ1-2, with D tentatively TRBD1 (6 bases). The CDR3 sequence is 15 residues long. Germline V lookup: CDR1 MNHEY, CDR2 SVGAGI. Trimming pared 2 bases from V and 4 bases from J, leaving 14 bases between.

The chain recombines TRBV5-1 with TRBJ1-5; perhaps TRBD1 as D (5 bases). The CDR3 has 13 amino acids. Trimming took off 5 bases at V and 0 bases at J, with 6 bases between the two ends. Looked up from germline, CDR1 is SGHRS and CDR2 is YFSETQ. The CDR3 reads CASRGDSNQPQHF. DNA of the CDR3: TGCGCCAGCAGGGGGGATAGCAATCAGCCCCAGCATTTT.

On this clone itself: At one end the junction does not follow the germline gene, possibly because of a read error. The chain links TRBV11-1 to TRBJ1-2, with a weak D call TRBD1 (5 bases). The CDR3 runs 13 residues. Looked up from germline, CDR1 is SGHAT and CDR2 is FQDESV (reference sequence). In nucleotides, the CDR3 is TGTGCCAGCAGATTAGGGACTGATGATGGCTACACCTTC. Residues: CASRLGTDDGYTF.

This rearrangement joins TRBV28 to TRBJ1-5; D gene unclear. The CDR3 sequence is 12 residues long. The V gene's germline CDR1 is MDHEN and CDR2 SYDVKM. With 2 bases removed from V and 7 bases from J, the gap between germline ends came to 6 bases. The CDR3 is CASSLRIQPQHF. The CDR3, as DNA: TGTGCCAGCAGTTTAAGGATCCAGCCCCAGCATTTT.

V and J are TRBV10-3 and TRBJ2-1; tentatively, D is TRBD1 or TRBD2 (7 bases each). The ends were cut back, 0 bases at V and 7 bases at J, with 19 bases in the middle. The CDR3 contains 17 residues. The germline gives CDR1 ENHRY, CDR2 SYGVKD. The CDR3 is CAISESSQGDYVNEQFF. CDR3 bases: TGTGCCATCAGTGAGTCGAGTCAGGGGGACTATGTTAATGAGCAGTTCTTC.

DNA of the CDR3: TGTGCCAGCAGTTGGGGACAGGGGATATCCTACGAGCAGTACTTC. It is translated as CASSWGQGISYEQYF. The J gene is TRBJ2-7, the V gene TRBV28; TRBD1 aligns across 10 bases. Germline lookup yields CDR1 MDHEN and CDR2 SYDVKM. V lost 4 bases and J lost 1; bases outside the gene matches: 4. The CDR3 consists of 15 residues. Based on the CDR3 plus reference TRBV28 and TRBJ2-7, the full variable domain is DVKVTQSSRYLVKRTGEKVFLECVQDMDHENMFWYRQDPGLGLRLIYFSYDVKMKEKGDIPEGYSVSREKKERFSLILESASTNQTSMYLCASSWGQGISYEQYFGPGTRLTVT.

The chain carries TRBV27 and TRBJ2-3, with a weak D call TRBD1 (6 bases). V was cut by 5 bases and J by 3 bases, with 15 bases left in between. CDR1 and CDR2 (germline): MNHEY, SMNVEV (reference sequence). The CDR3 is 15 amino acids. CDR3 sequence: CASSPNRDGTDTQYF. The CDR3 DNA reads as TGTGCCAGCAGTCCCAACAGGGATGGGACAGATACGCAGTATTTT.